This TCR beta chain is from a study of graft-versus-host responses after intestinal transplantation. Study results and limitations: GvH clones turned up in recipient marrow; some had shown up first in ileum or blood. Allograft graft-versus-host to host-versus-graft clonal ratios ran high in patients with graft-donor T cell macrochimerism.

Only in-frame clones appear in the TCRdb table, and some are missing; sequencing was by immunoSEQ multiplex PCR. The sample lists tens of thousands of clones, 89% occurring once. Trimming left V 5 bases short and J 5 bases short, with 6 bases between. Germline CDR1 reads MNHEY; CDR2 reads SVGAGI. This CDR3 is 11 amino acids long. Note on this clone: The antigen is undetermined.

The rearrangement joins TRBV6-5 to TRBJ1-1, with D possibly matching TRBD1 (6 bases). The receptor was isolated from a human donor who was the organ donor for an intestinal transplant. The specimen comprised unstimulated CD4+ T cells sorted from spleen or lymph node cells, sampled before transplant. The CDR3 region has the DNA TGTGCCAGCAGTAGGGGGACTGAAGCTTTCTTT. Its translation: CASSRGTEAFF.